A single sample gave rise to the 4 T cell receptor beta chains below, sequenced in a study of blood T cell repertoires in COVID-19. Here immunoSEQ multiplex PCR was the method, and the copy in TCRdb shows in-frame clones only, minus some. The repertoire includes about 250,000 clones, 65% to 90% of them detected once, and roughly 4.6% sits in the top ten. Specimen: peripheral blood. Receptor source: a woman of 80 years or more with active or convalescent COVID-19.

CDR3 loop: CASSQDLGGRNYYGYTF. The CDR3 DNA is TGCGCCAGCAGCCAAGATCTGGGAGGGAGAAATTACTATGGCTACACCTTC. The chain has TRBV4-1 and TRBJ1-2; D is unresolved. Trimming cost V 0 bases and J 3 bases, with 17 bases left between them. The CDR3 extends over 17 amino acids. CDR1 is MGHRA and CDR2 is YSYEKL in the germline V gene.

This clone was observed a few times. This chain joins TRBV12-5 and TRBJ2-7, with TRBD2 as a possible D gene (6 bases). Germline values: CDR1 LGHNT, CDR2 FRNRAP. The ends were cut back, 2 bases at V and 6 bases at J, with 11 bases in the middle. The CDR3 runs 13 residues. CDR3 nucleotide sequence: TGTGCTAGTGGTTTGTCTGGAGGGTTCGAGCAGTACTTC. This translates into CASGLSGGFEQYF.

This sequence joins TRBV5-1 and TRBJ2-7; 7 positions match TRBD1. The V gene end was trimmed by 3 bases and the J gene end by 4 bases; junction bases not matched to a gene: 10. Germline CDR1 SGHRS, CDR2 YFSETQ. The length of the CDR3 is 15 residues. This CDR3 is CASSSSTGPRYEQYF. The CDR3 nucleotides are TGCGCCAGCAGCTCCTCGACAGGGCCCCGATACGAGCAGTACTTC. The full variable domain, in which reference TRBV5-1 and TRBJ2-7 provide the parts outside the CDR3, is KAGVTQTPRYLIKTRGQQVTLSCSPISGHRSVSWYQQTPGQGLQFLFEYFSETQRNKGNFPGRFSGRQFSNSRSEMNVSTLELGDSALYLCASSSSTGPRYEQYFGPGTRLTVT.

This clone appeared a single time. The chain links TRBV11-2 to TRBJ2-3; 7 nucleotides line up with TRBD2. CDR1 and CDR2 from the germline V gene are SGHAT and FQNNGV. Trimming at V came to 1 base and at J to 7 bases, leaving 8 bases not matched to a gene. The CDR3 runs to 15 residues. The CDR3 loop is CASSLVAGVSHTQYF. The CDR3 region has the DNA TGTGCCAGCAGCTTAGTGGCGGGAGTATCACATACGCAGTATTTT.